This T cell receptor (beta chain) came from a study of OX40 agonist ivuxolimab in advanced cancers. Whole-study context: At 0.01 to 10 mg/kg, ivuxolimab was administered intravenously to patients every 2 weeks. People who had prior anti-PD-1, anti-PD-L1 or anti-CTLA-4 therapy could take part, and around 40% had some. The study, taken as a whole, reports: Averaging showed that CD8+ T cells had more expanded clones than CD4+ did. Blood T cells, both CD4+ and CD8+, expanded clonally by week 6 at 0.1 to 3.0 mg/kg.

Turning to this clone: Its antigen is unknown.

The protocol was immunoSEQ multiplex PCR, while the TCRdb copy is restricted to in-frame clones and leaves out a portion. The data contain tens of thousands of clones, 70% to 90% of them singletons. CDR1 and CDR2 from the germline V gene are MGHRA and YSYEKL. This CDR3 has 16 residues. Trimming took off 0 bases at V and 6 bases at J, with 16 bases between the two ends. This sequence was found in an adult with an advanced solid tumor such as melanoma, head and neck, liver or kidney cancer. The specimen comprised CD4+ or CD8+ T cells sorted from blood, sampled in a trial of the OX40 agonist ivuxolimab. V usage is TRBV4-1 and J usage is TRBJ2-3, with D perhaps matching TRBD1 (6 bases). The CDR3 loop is CASSQDMDSGVDTQYF. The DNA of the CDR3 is TGCGCCAGCAGCCAAGATATGGACTCAGGGGTGGATACGCAGTATTTT.